Following are 10 T cell receptor beta chains from one sample sequenced in a study of monozygotic twins with inflammatory bowel disease. Using the 5' RACE reads, TCRdb records one entry per CDR3 protein without DNA. The specimen's table records fewer than 150,000 distinct CDR3 sequences. The material sequenced was blood. These receptors came from a human donor with ulcerative colitis or Crohn's disease, or a healthy co-twin of an affected twin (not recorded which).

This chain connects TRBV4-1 to TRBJ2-3; TCRdb returns TRBD2, unconfirmable since there is no DNA. The CDR3 consists of 15 residues. Germline V gene sequence: CDR1 MGHRA, CDR2 YSYEKL. The CDR3 here is CASSPWARSTDTQYF.

The chain has TRBV15 and TRBJ2-7; the TRBD1 assignment by TCRdb is unverifiable without DNA. This CDR3 region has 12 residues. CDR1 is LNHNV and CDR2 is YYDKDF in the germline V gene (reference sequence). CDR3: CATSRDHAGAYF.

The CDR3 loop reads CASSSGTGFQYF. This rearrangement joins TRBV7-2 to TRBJ2-5; the D call of TRBD1 rests on TCRdb alone, since no DNA is present to check it. The CDR3 has 12 residues. Per germline, CDR1 SGHTA and CDR2 FQGNSA.

CDR3 region: CASSHGTSGGETQYF. The chain has TRBV4-1 and TRBJ2-5; the TCRdb call, TRBD2, lacks DNA for checking. The CDR3 runs 15 residues. The germline V gene has CDR1 MGHRA and CDR2 YSYEKL.

This rearrangement joins TRBV15 to TRBJ1-2. The germline V gene encodes CDR1 LNHNV and CDR2 YYDKDF (reference sequence). This CDR3 contains 14 residues. This CDR3 is CATSRVGESDGYTF.

This sequence joins TRBV5-1 and TRBJ2-5; TCRdb picks TRBD1, but there is no DNA to check that call. Germline V gene sequence: CDR1 SGHRS, CDR2 YFSETQ. This CDR3 has 14 amino acids. The CDR3 reads CASSLGQGEETQYF.

The gene calls are TRBV7-3 and TRBJ1-1. The CDR3 sequence is 13 residues long. The germline V gene has CDR1 SGHTA and CDR2 FQGTGA. CDR3 loop: CASSLQENTEAFF.

The chain carries TRBV4-1 and TRBJ2-5; without DNA, the TCRdb call of TRBD2 cannot be checked. Germline assignment: CDR1 MGHRA and CDR2 YSYEKL. This CDR3 contains 16 residues. CDR3 sequence: CASSGLAGRTQETQYF.

The chain carries TRBV7-2 and TRBJ1-6. There are 17 residues in the CDR3. Germline CDR1 is SGHTA and CDR2 is FQGNSA. CDR3 protein: CASSLAQGGSYNSPLHF.

The CDR3 reads CASSLGGSHIYGNEQFF. This chain links TRBV7-2 with TRBJ2-1; TCRdb gives TRBD2 as the D gene, but with no DNA this cannot be confirmed. This CDR3 has 17 amino acids. Germline CDR1 reads SGHTA; CDR2 reads FQGNSA.